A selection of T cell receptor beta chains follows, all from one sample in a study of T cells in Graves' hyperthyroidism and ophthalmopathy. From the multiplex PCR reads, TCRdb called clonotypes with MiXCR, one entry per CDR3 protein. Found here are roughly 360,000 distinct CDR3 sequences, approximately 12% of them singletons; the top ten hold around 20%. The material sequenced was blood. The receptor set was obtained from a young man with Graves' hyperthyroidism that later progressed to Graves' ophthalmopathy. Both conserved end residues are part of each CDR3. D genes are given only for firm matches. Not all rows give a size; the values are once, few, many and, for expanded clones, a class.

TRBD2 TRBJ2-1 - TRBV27 CASSFHSGGDYNEQFF TGTGCCAGCAGTTTCCATAGCGGGGGGGATTACAATGAGCAGTTCTTC
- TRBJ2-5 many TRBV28 CASCQIQETQYF TGTGCCAGCTGCCAGATACAAGAGACCCAGTACTTC
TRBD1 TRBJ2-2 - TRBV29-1 CSVWDRTQGGTGELFF TGCAGCGTGTGGGACAGGACGCAGGGTGGCACCGGGGAGCTGTTTTTT
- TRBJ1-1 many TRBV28 CASSLILPNTEAFF TGTGCCAGCAGTTTGATACTCCCGAACACTGAAGCTTTCTTT
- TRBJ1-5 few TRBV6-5 CASSYSGTANQPQHF TGTGCCAGCAGTTACAGTGGGACGGCGAATCAGCCCCAGCATTTT
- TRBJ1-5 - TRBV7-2 CASSLVSASNQPQHF TGTGCCAGCAGCTTAGTGTCAGCAAGCAATCAGCCCCAGCATTTT
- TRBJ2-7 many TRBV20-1 CSAYNSNQQYF TGCAGTGCCTATAACAGTAACCAGCAGTACTTC
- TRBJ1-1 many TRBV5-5 CASSPHLNTEAFF TGTGCCAGCAGCCCTCACTTGAACACTGAAGCTTTCTTT
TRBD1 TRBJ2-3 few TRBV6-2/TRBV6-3 CASSQPGDRAEDTQYF TGTGCCAGCAGTCAACCGGGGGACAGGGCAGAAGATACGCAGTATTTT
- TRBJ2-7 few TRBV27 CASSLSGSGEQYF TGTGCCAGCAGTTTATCGGGGTCAGGCGAGCAGTACTTC
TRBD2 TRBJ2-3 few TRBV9 CASSESGGATDTQYF TGTGCCAGCAGCGAAAGCGGGGGGGCCACAGATACGCAGTATTTT
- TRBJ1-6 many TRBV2 CASSEARENSPLHF TGTGCCAGCAGTGAAGCAAGAGAGAATTCACCCCTCCACTTT
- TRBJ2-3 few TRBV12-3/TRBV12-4 CASRGDPWGTDTQYF TGTGCCAGCAGGGGGGACCCATGGGGCACAGATACGCAGTATTTT
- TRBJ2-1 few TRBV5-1 CASSLTPWGLNNEQFF TGCGCCAGCAGCTTGACCCCCTGGGGACTGAACAATGAGCAGTTCTTC
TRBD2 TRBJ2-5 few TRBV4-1 CASSQGSGGDWQETQYF TGCGCCAGCAGCCAAGGTAGCGGGGGGGATTGGCAAGAGACCCAGTACTTC
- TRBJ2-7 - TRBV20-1 CSALWAVSYEQYF TGCAGTGCTCTTTGGGCGGTCTCCTACGAGCAGTACTTC
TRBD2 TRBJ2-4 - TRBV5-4 CASSLGVRGGPNIQYF TGTGCCAGCAGCTTGGGTGTGCGGGGGGGCCCAAACATTCAGTACTTC